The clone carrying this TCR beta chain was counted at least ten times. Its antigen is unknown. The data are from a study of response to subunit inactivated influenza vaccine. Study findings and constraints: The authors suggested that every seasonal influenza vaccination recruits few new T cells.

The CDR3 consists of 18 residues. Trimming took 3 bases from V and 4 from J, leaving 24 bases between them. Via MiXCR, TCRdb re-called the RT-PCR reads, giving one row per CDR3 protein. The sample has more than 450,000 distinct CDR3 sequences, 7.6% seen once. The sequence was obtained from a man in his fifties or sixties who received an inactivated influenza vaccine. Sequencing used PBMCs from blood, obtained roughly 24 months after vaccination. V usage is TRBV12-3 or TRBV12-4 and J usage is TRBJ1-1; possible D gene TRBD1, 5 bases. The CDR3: CASSFPHDTTRVGTEAFF. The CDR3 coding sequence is TGTGCCAGCAGTTTCCCTCACGACACTACCAGGGTGGGCACTGAAGCTTTCTTT.